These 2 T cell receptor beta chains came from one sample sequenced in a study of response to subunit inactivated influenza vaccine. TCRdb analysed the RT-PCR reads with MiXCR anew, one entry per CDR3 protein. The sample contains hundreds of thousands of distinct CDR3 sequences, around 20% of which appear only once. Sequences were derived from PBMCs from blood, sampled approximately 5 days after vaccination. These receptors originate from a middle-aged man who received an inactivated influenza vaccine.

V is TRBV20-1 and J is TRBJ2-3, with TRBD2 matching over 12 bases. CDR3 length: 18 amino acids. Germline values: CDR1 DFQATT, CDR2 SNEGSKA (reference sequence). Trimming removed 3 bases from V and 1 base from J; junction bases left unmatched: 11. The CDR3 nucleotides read TGCAGTGCTAGGACTAGCGGGGGCCCAACAGACGGCACAGATACGCAGTATTTT. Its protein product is CSARTSGGPTDGTDTQYF.

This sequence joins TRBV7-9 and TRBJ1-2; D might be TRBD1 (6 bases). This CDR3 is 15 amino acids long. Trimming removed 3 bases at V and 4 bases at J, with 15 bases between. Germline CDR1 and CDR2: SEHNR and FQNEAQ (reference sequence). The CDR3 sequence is CASSFPGGASYGYTF. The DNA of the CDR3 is TGTGCCAGCAGCTTTCCGGGGGGCGCTTCCTATGGCTACACCTTC.